The 9 T cell receptor beta chains given below trace back to one sample, sequenced in a study of T cells after yellow fever vaccination. TCRdb re-derived calls from the 5' RACE reads in MiXCR, one entry per CDR3 protein. The sample contains about 340,000 distinct CDR3 sequences, 8.5% to 9% of which appear only once. The material was PBMCs, obtained on the day of the first yellow fever vaccination. The receptors were gathered from a young man who received the YFV17D yellow fever vaccine.

This clonotype appeared a few times. V gene TRBV6-5 combines with J gene TRBJ2-3, with 10 nucleotides matching TRBD1. The CDR3 has 15 amino acids. The V segment lost 8 bases and the J segment 3 bases; nucleotides outside the gene matches: 8. CDR1 and CDR2 (germline): MNHEY, SVGAGI. The CDR3 here is CASCLTGGGTDTQYF. DNA of the CDR3: TGTGCCAGCTGTTTGACAGGGGGCGGGACAGATACGCAGTATTTT.

This clonotype came up many times. The chain carries TRBV3-1 and TRBJ2-3, with unresolved D. The germline V gene encodes CDR1 LGHDT and CDR2 YNNKEL (reference sequence). This CDR3 region has 12 residues. V gave up 3 bases and J gave up 3 bases, with 4 bases separating them. The chain's CDR3 is CASSQATDTQYF. CDR3 nucleotides: TGTGCCAGCAGCCAGGCAACAGATACGCAGTATTTT.

This clonotype was seen many times. The chain has TRBV12-3 or TRBV12-4 and TRBJ1-1; TRBD1 might be the D (6 bases). The CDR3 is made up of 12 amino acids. The V gene lost 2 bases and the J gene lost 9 bases, with 10 bases spanning the gap. This CDR3 reads CASSLLGAQAFF. The CDR3 DNA reads as TGTGCCAGCAGTTTATTGGGGGCCCAAGCTTTCTTT.

This clonotype was counted between two and nine times. The chain links TRBV6-5 to TRBJ1-1; D call uncertain. V shed 4 bases and J shed 8 bases, with 20 bases lying between them. Germline CDR1 and CDR2: MNHEY and SVGAGI. This CDR3 comprises 15 residues. Written as DNA, the CDR3 is TGTGCCAGCAGTTGGGAGAGCTACAAAACAGTAGAAGCTTTCTTT. Translating gives CASSWESYKTVEAFF.

Note on this clonotype: Possible read error: a much larger clone is one base away. The chain employs TRBV5-6 and TRBJ2-7, with TRBD1 as a possible D gene (6 bases). The V end lost 3 bases, the J end lost 5 bases, and 12 bases lay between the germline ends. The CDR3 extends over 13 amino acids. Germline V gene sequence: CDR1 SGHDT, CDR2 YYEEEE. CDR3 sequence reads: CASSSRGWDEQYF. In DNA, the CDR3 is TGTGCCAGCAGCTCGAGGGGGTGGGACGAGCAGTACTTC.

V and J are TRBV12-5 and TRBJ2-7; D uncertain. This CDR3 has 14 residues. V dropped 4 bases and J dropped 12 bases, with 22 bases sitting between them. Germline CDR1 LGHNT, CDR2 FRNRAP. CDR3: CASGSDGAGRVLYF. The CDR3 bases are TGTGCTAGTGGTTCGGACGGAGCCGGACGTGTGCTGTACTTC.

The table lists this clonotype with a few counts. This chain joins TRBV29-1 and TRBJ2-1; a weak D match, TRBD1 (6 bases). The CDR3 covers 16 residues. Between the trimmed V and J ends, which lost 4 bases and 0 bases, there was a span of 16 bases. Germline V lookup: CDR1 SQVTM, CDR2 ANQGSEA. This CDR3 reads CSVGRHGQSSYNEQFF. The CDR3 DNA reads as TGCAGCGTTGGACGGCACGGACAGAGCTCCTACAATGAGCAGTTCTTC.

This clonotype was observed a handful of times. The genes are TRBV27 and TRBJ2-1, with TRBD2 as a possible D gene (5 bases). CDR3 size: 13 residues. Germline CDR1 reads MNHEY; CDR2 reads SMNVEV (reference sequence). V was shortened by 3 bases and J by 9 bases, with 12 bases between the two germline ends. In nucleotides, the CDR3 is TGTGCCAGCAGTTTTCGAGCGGAACGTGAGCAGTTCTTC. Translation gives CASSFRAEREQFF.

This clonotype was observed a single time. V is TRBV12-3 or TRBV12-4 and J is TRBJ2-2; D is unresolved. The CDR3 consists of 13 residues. Trimming cost V 3 bases and J 7 bases, with 9 bases left between them. In DNA form, the CDR3 reads TGTGCCAGCAGTTTCGTTCCTAACGGGGAGCTGTTTTTT. This translates into CASSFVPNGELFF.